The rows below give T cell receptor beta chains drawn from one sample of a study of blood T cell repertoires in COVID-19. The data were produced by immunoSEQ multiplex PCR, yet TCRdb's version contains in-frame clones alone and is incomplete. The repertoire includes about 240,000 clones, about 79% of them detected once, and roughly 9.6% sits in the top ten. Sample: peripheral blood. The receptors here all came from a woman over 75 with acute or convalescent COVID-19. CDR3s include the opening cysteine and the closing phenylalanine or tryptophan. A D gene is named only where the DNA matches it firmly. The size entry is marked missing in some rows and otherwise reads once, few, many or a size class.

d_call	v_call	clone_size	j_call	cdr3_nt	cdr3_aa
-	TRBV19	-	TRBJ1-6	TGTGCCAGTAGTCAAGACGTATTTGGGGGCCATAATTCACCCCTCCACTTT	CASSQDVFGGHNSPLHF
-	TRBV5-5	once	TRBJ2-3	TGTGCCAGCAGCTCCCCCGGTCCTAGCACAGATACGCAGTATTTT	CASSSPGPSTDTQYF
-	TRBV5-5	-	TRBJ2-3	TGTGCCAGCAGTGAGGGAAGCACAGATACGCAGTATTTT	CASSEGSTDTQYF
-	TRBV21-1	-	TRBJ2-1	TGTGCCAGGGGGAGGGCTAGAGACAATGAGCAGTTCTTC	CARGRARDNEQFF
TRBD1	TRBV5-4	-	TRBJ2-1	TGTGCCAGCAGCCCCGGACAGGGGGGTTACAATGAGCAGTTCTTC	CASSPGQGGYNEQFF
TRBD1	TRBV2	-	TRBJ2-2	TGTGCCAGCAGGCAGGGGGAAGCCGGGGAGCTGTTTTTT	CASRQGEAGELFF
-	TRBV7-9	-	TRBJ1-1	TGTGCCAGCGCCCCGGGTCAGGGACACCTTTTTTTT	CASAPGQGHLFF
TRBD2	TRBV7-9	-	TRBJ2-4	TGTGCCAGCAGCTTATGGGGGGGAAAAAACATTCAGTACTTC	CASSLWGGKNIQYF
TRBD1	TRBV5-1	-	TRBJ2-2	TGCGCCAGCCGGGGACAGACTACGAACACCGGGGAGCTGTTTTTT	CASRGQTTNTGELFF
TRBD1	TRBV18	-	TRBJ2-2	TGTGCCAGCTCGCCCGGACAGGGGACCGGGGAGCTGTTTTTT	CASSPGQGTGELFF
-	TRBV5-8	once	TRBJ1-6	TGTGCCGATCGGGGAAACAATTCTCCCCTCCACTTT	CADRGNNSPLHF
TRBD1	TRBV2	-	TRBJ1-3	TGTGCCAGCAGTGCCCCACAGGGGGCCGGAAACACCATATATTTT	CASSAPQGAGNTIYF
-	TRBV6-2/TRBV6-3	-	TRBJ1-1	TGTGCCAGCAGTTATAGAGCAGCGGGATCCAATGAAGCTTTCTTT	CASSYRAAGSNEAFF
-	TRBV3-1/TRBV3-2	-	TRBJ1-2	TGTGCCAGCAGCCAAGATTGGCGGGGGCCCTATGGCTACACCTTC	CASSQDWRGPYGYTF
-	TRBV29-1	-	TRBJ2-3	TGCAGCGCCGACGGGTCCAGCACAGATACGCAGTATTTT	CSADGSSTDTQYF
TRBD1	TRBV5-5	-	TRBJ1-4	TGTGCCAGCAGCTTGGCCGTAGACAGGGGTCAGGAAAAACTGTTTTTT	CASSLAVDRGQEKLFF